These T cell receptor beta chains were read from a single sample in a study of T cells in Graves' hyperthyroidism and ophthalmopathy. TCRdb itself ran the multiplex PCR reads through MiXCR, one entry per CDR3 protein. The table includes more than 650,000 distinct CDR3 sequences, less than 15% detected once. The sequenced sample was blood. These receptors were collected from a woman younger than 35 with Graves' hyperthyroidism. CDR3s include the opening cysteine and the closing phenylalanine or tryptophan. Each record gives: J gene, V gene, CDR3 protein.

TRBJ2-2 | TRBV18 | CASSPGGTANTGELFF
TRBJ2-4 | TRBV18 | CASSPLGTGENIQYF
TRBJ2-1 | TRBV7-3 | CASSLNGRTLGNEQFF
TRBJ1-2 | TRBV29-1 | CSVGGFGEQGEPYGYTF
TRBJ1-2 | TRBV20-1 | CSARPSRQGMVYGYTF
TRBJ2-3 | TRBV3-1 | CASSQEGGTDTQYF
TRBJ2-5 | TRBV20-1 | CSAPRASASRQETQYF
TRBJ2-1 | TRBV2 | CASSVVAGTTSYNEQFF
TRBJ2-1 | TRBV4-3 | CASSQESSYNEQFF
TRBJ2-7 | TRBV5-6 | CASSPRPDDEQYF
TRBJ2-1 | TRBV20-1 | CSASRTSGVKYNEQFF
TRBJ1-1 | TRBV27 | CASSHDRRNTEAFF
TRBJ1-2 | TRBV11-2 | CASSTPLARGYTF
TRBJ1-5 | TRBV20-1 | CSASRASSNQPQHF
TRBJ2-1 | TRBV20-1 | CSALKGDGWGHNEQFF
TRBJ2-7 | TRBV14 | CASSHRIWDSSYEQYF
TRBJ1-5 | TRBV28 | CASRQIYSNQPQHF
TRBJ2-7 | TRBV18 | CASSPDRASYEQYF
TRBJ2-1 | TRBV29-1 | CSVGSIGVLGNEQFF
TRBJ2-2 | TRBV9 | CASSDSPGELFF
TRBJ2-1 | TRBV4-1 | CASSQVGTAYNEQFF
TRBJ1-1 | TRBV6-5 | CASSYSMTIPNTEAFF
TRBJ1-2 | TRBV4-1 | CASSPTGGSGGYTF
TRBJ2-3 | TRBV4-2 | CASSQEGTGLAGVDSTDTQYF
TRBJ2-5 | TRBV7-9 | CASSLGRAGRETQYF
TRBJ1-1 | TRBV29-1 | CSVVRGLHTEAFF
TRBJ1-1 | TRBV9 | CASSDDGVSGAFF
TRBJ1-1 | TRBV6-1 | CASSLLRGTGTEAFF